This TCR beta chain was captured in a study of cytomegalovirus exposure and HLA in healthy donors. Background on the study: Most genotyped donors, 65% to 90% of 350 to 500, had Caucasian-associated genetic ancestry.

Study results and caveats: In an earlier analysis, most TCR beta V segments were productive about 90% or about 30% of the time.

The PCR was carried out with 60 Vbeta primers and 13 Jbeta primers. Measured with immunoSEQ multiplex PCR; TCRdb has only the in-frame clones, and not every one. The data contain some 98,000 clones, about 80% of them singletons. Donors counted as nominally healthy when sampled, yet unrecorded immune exposures were likely. The V gene's germline CDR1 is LGHNA and CDR2 YNFKEQ. J lost 5 bases, V lost 2 bases, and 3 bases had no gene match. The CDR3 covers 14 residues. This clone was observed a handful of times. Antigen: not known. The chain carries TRBV4-2 and TRBJ2-7, with TRBD1 matching 10 bases. The TCR sequence derives from a man aged 18 to 30 in good health and CMV-seropositive. Material: PBMCs. This CDR3 is CASSQRQGADEQYF. The CDR3 DNA is TGTGCCAGCAGCCAAAGACAGGGGGCTGACGAGCAGTACTTC.